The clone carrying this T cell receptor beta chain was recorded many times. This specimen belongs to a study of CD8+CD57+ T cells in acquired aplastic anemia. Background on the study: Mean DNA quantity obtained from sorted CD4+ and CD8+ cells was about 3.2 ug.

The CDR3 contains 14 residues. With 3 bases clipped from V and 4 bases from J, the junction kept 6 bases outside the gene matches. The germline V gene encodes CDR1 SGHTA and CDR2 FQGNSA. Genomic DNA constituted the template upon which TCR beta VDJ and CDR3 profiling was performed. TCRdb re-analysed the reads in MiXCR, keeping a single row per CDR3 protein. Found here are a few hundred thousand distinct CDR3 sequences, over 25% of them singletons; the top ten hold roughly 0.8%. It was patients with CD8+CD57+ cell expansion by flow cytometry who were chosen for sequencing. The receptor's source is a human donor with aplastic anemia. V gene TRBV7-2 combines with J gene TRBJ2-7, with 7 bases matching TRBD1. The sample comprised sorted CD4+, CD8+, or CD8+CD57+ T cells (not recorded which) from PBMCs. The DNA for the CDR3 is TGTGCCAGCAGCTTCCAGGGGGTCGTATACGAGCAGTACTTC. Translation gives CASSFQGVVYEQYF. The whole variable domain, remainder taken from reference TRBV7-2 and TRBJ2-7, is GAGVSQSPSNKVTEKGKDVELRCDPISGHTALYWYRQSLGQGLEFLIYFQGNSAPDKSGLPSDRFSAERTGGSVSTLTIQRTQQEDSAVYLCASSFQGVVYEQYFGPGTRLTVT.